The next 18 T cell receptor beta chains were all read from a single sample in a study of blood T cell repertoires in COVID-19. The table came from immunoSEQ multiplex PCR; TCRdb's copy has only in-frame clones and leaves some out. Of some 110,000 clones in the sample, roughly 78% were seen once. The material sequenced was peripheral blood. These receptor sequences come from a man aged 55 to 69 with active or convalescent COVID-19.

J is TRBJ1-3 and V is TRBV21-1; the D segment call TRBD1 is taken from the table without a DNA check. TRBV21-1 is assigned pseudogene status. The CDR3 length is 15 residues. CDR3 in amino acids: CASSSMDSSRNTIYF. The CDR3 nucleotides read TGTGCCAGCAGCTCGATGGACAGTAGTAGAAACACCATATATTTT.

This clone appeared many times. This chain uses TRBV7-9 with TRBJ1-6; D possibly corresponds to TRBD1 (6 bases). V was cut by 3 bases and J by 6 bases, with 12 bases left in between. The CDR3 extends over 15 amino acids. In germline, CDR1 is SEHNR, CDR2 FQNEAQ (reference sequence). As DNA, the CDR3 is TGTGCCAGCAGCTTGGACAGCGGCCGTAATTCACCCCTCCACTTT. This gives the protein CASSLDSGRNSPLHF.

The CDR3 loop reads CASSSTGGAKNIQYF. The CDR3 region has the DNA TGTGCCAGCAGTAGTACAGGGGGGGCCAAAAACATTCAGTACTTC. V and J are TRBV6-5 and TRBJ2-4, with 8 positions matching TRBD1. Germline assignment: CDR1 MNHEY and CDR2 SVGAGI. The CDR3 is made up of 15 amino acids. Losses at the gene ends were 5 bases for V and 1 base for J; bases not matched to a gene: 4.

The V and J genes are TRBV7-9 and TRBJ2-7; no definite D call. The germline V and J ends were trimmed by 10 bases and 1 base, with 20 bases remaining between them. The CDR3 spans 15 residues. Germline CDR1 SEHNR, CDR2 FQNEAQ (reference sequence). CDR3 protein: CATTQKKTSSYEQYF. For the CDR3, the DNA is TGTGCCACTACCCAGAAAAAGACATCTTCCTACGAGCAGTACTTC.

J is TRBJ2-2 and V is TRBV10-3; possible D gene TRBD2, 5 bases. There are 15 residues in the CDR3. V lost 6 bases and J 5 bases, leaving 16 bases between the germline ends. Per germline, CDR1 ENHRY and CDR2 SYGVKD. The CDR3 here is CAISRDLDGTGELFF. The CDR3 region has the DNA TGTGCCATCAGCCGGGATTTGGACGGGACCGGGGAGCTGTTTTTT.

V and J are TRBV29-1 and TRBJ1-3; TRBD1 is a possible D gene (6 bases). The CDR3 extends over 14 amino acids. Trimming cost V 5 bases and J 0 bases, with 11 bases left between them. Germline values: CDR1 SQVTM, CDR2 ANQGSEA. The CDR3 reads CSVLQGSSGNTIYF. For the CDR3, the DNA is TGCAGCGTTCTCCAGGGGAGCTCTGGAAACACCATATATTTT.

This chain joins TRBV5-6 and TRBJ1-6; TRBD1 matches at 9 bases. This CDR3 has 17 residues. J lost 2 bases, V lost 4 bases, and 7 bases had no gene match. Per the germline V gene, CDR1 is SGHDT and CDR2 is YYEEEE. CDR3 DNA: TGTGCCAGCAGCCGGGACAGGGACGAGCCCTATAATTCACCCCTCCACTTT. Translating it yields CASSRDRDEPYNSPLHF.

The gene calls are TRBV4-1 and TRBJ2-1; TRBD2 agrees at 8 bases. V was pared by 5 bases and J by 2 bases, with 17 bases of the junction left unmatched. CDR3 length: 19 amino acids. Germline V gene lookup returns CDR1 MGHRA and CDR2 YSYEKL. The CDR3: CASSGGDSGTPAAYNEQFF. In nucleotides, the CDR3 is TGCGCCAGCAGCGGAGGAGATAGCGGGACCCCAGCCGCCTACAATGAGCAGTTCTTC.

The rearrangement uses TRBV7-8 and TRBJ1-5, with 8 bases matching TRBD1. Germline lookup yields CDR1 SGHVS and CDR2 FQNEAQ. The CDR3 has 16 amino acids. V shed 4 bases, J shed 1 base, and the junction held 6 bases outside the gene matches. CDR3 DNA: TGTGCCAGCAGCTCCTCGGGGACAGGCAGCAATCAGCCCCAGCATTTT. Translating gives CASSSSGTGSNQPQHF. Filled out from reference TRBV7-8 and TRBJ1-5, the complete variable domain reads GAGVSQSPRYKVAKRGQDVALRCDPISGHVSLFWYQQALGQGPEFLTYFQNEAQLDKSGLPSDRFFAERPEGSVSTLKIQRTQQEDSAVYLCASSSSGTGSNQPQHFGDGTRLSIL.

The V gene is TRBV28, the J gene TRBJ1-3; TRBD1 aligns across 7 bases. The CDR3 is made up of 15 amino acids. From germline, CDR1 is MDHEN and CDR2 SYDVKM. J was trimmed by 0 bases and V by 5 bases; bases with no gene match: 4. The CDR3 region has the DNA TGTGCCAGCAGTGCCCAGGGGGTCTCTGGAAACACCATATATTTT. This translates into CASSAQGVSGNTIYF.

V usage is TRBV5-1 and J usage is TRBJ2-1; 10 positions agree with TRBD2. Germline V lookup: CDR1 SGHRS, CDR2 YFSETQ. The CDR3 sequence is 15 residues long. V shed 5 bases and J 3 bases; nucleotides not matched to a gene: 5. CDR3 DNA sequence: TGCGCCAGCAGGACTGGGACTAGCGACTACAATGAGCAGTTCTTC. Amino acids: CASRTGTSDYNEQFF.

The DNA of the CDR3 is TGCGCCAGCAGCTTGGCTAGCGGGAGCCCCAAGCAGTACTTC. This codes for CASSLASGSPKQYF. V is TRBV5-1 and J is TRBJ2-7; TRBD2 agrees at 10 bases. CDR3 length: 14 residues. The J segment lost 8 bases and the V segment lost 0 bases, leaving 5 bases of the junction unmatched. The germline CDR1 and CDR2 sequences are SGHRS and YFSETQ.

This clone was counted once. This chain uses TRBV9 with TRBJ2-1; the match to TRBD2 covers 7 bases. Germline V gene lookup returns CDR1 SGDLS and CDR2 YYNGEE. The CDR3 contains 15 residues. Trimming removed 0 bases from V and 4 bases from J; junction bases left unmatched: 4. The CDR3: CASSVEASGYNEQFF. CDR3 sequence (DNA): TGTGCCAGCAGCGTAGAGGCTAGCGGATACAATGAGCAGTTCTTC.

The rearrangement links TRBV28 to TRBJ1-5; D is undetermined. The CDR3 is 13 amino acids. Germline V gene sequence: CDR1 MDHEN, CDR2 SYDVKM. Trimming cost V 5 bases and J 7 bases, with 12 bases left between them. CDR3 DNA: TGTGCCAGCAGTCCCCTCGGAGTGCAGCCCCAGCATTTT. Its protein is CASSPLGVQPQHF. The full variable domain, its missing parts supplied by reference TRBV28 and TRBJ1-5, is DVKVTQSSRYLVKRTGEKVFLECVQDMDHENMFWYRQDPGLGLRLIYFSYDVKMKEKGDIPEGYSVSREKKERFSLILESASTNQTSMYLCASSPLGVQPQHFGDGTRLSIL.

The chain is built from TRBV4-3 and TRBJ2-1; 7 nucleotides match TRBD2. Germline V gives CDR1 LGHNA, CDR2 YSLEER. The CDR3 extends over 17 amino acids. Trimming at V came to 0 bases and at J to 2 bases, leaving 7 bases not matched to a gene. The CDR3 here is CASSQDPQGLAYNEQFF. CDR3 coding DNA: TGCGCCAGCAGCCAAGATCCCCAAGGACTAGCCTACAATGAGCAGTTCTTC.

This sequence joins TRBV30 and TRBJ1-3; weak D call: TRBD1 (6 bases). The CDR3 extends over 15 amino acids. Germline CDR1 is GTSNPN and CDR2 is SVGIG (reference sequence). V dropped 2 bases and J dropped 4 bases, with 15 bases sitting between them. CDR3 nucleotides: TGTGCCTGGAGTATCGAACAGGGAGCCGGAAACACCATATATTTT. Its protein product is CAWSIEQGAGNTIYF. Full variable domain (outside the CDR3, taken from reference TRBV30 and TRBJ1-3): SQTIHQWPATLVQPVGSPLSLECTVEGTSNPNLYWYRQAAGRGLQLLFYSVGIGQISSEVPQNLSASRPQDRQFILSSKKLLLSDSGFYLCAWSIEQGAGNTIYFGEGSWLTVV.

In its sample, this clone was seen a few times. V and J are TRBV5-1 and TRBJ2-5; tentatively, D is TRBD1 (6 bases). The CDR3 length is 15 residues. Trimming left V 4 bases short and J 1 base short, with 14 bases between. Germline lookup yields CDR1 SGHRS and CDR2 YFSETQ. As DNA, the CDR3 is TGCGCCAGCAGCGCTGGACAGCGATTCCAAGAGACCCAGTACTTC. Translating it yields CASSAGQRFQETQYF.

The rearrangement links TRBV19 to TRBJ2-7, with D possibly matching TRBD1 (5 bases). V lost 6 bases to trimming and J lost 0 bases, with 12 bases between them. CDR3 size: 14 residues. Germline V gene data show CDR1 as LNHDA and CDR2 as SQIVND (reference sequence). CDR3 protein: CASRAQGASYEQYF. Written as DNA, the CDR3 is TGTGCCAGTAGGGCGCAGGGTGCCTCCTACGAGCAGTACTTC. Combining the CDR3 with reference TRBV19 and TRBJ2-7 gives the whole variable domain DGGITQSPKYLFRKEGQNVTLSCEQNLNHDAMYWYRQDPGQGLRLIYYSQIVNDFQKGDIAEGYSVSREKKESFPLTVTSAQKNPTAFYLCASRAQGASYEQYFGPGTRLTVT.